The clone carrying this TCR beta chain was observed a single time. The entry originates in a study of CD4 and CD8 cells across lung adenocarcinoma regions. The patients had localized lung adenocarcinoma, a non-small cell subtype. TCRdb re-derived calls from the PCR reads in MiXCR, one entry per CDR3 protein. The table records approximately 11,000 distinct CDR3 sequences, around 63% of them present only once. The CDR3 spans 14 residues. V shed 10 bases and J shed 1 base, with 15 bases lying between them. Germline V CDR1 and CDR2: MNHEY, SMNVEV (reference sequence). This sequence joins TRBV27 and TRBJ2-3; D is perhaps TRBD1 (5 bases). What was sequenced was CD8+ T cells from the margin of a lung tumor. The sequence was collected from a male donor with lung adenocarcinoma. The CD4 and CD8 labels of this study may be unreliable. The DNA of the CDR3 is TGTGCCAACAACAGGCTTAGGGGCACAGATACGCAGTATTTT. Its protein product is CANNRLRGTDTQYF.